A single T cell receptor beta chain is shown here with its context. The source of the sample is a study of T cells in Graves' hyperthyroidism and ophthalmopathy. It was uncontrolled infection, other autoimmune disease, pregnancy or lactation that excluded patients. On the basis of clinical symptoms, serum thyroxine and TRAb, thyroid ultrasound and orbital computed tomography, diagnoses were made. TCR beta CDR3 regions were amplified from RNA. Primed by the HTBI set, a first-round RT-PCR was run on the TCR CDR3. TCRdb independently ran MiXCR on the multiplex PCR reads; one entry per CDR3 protein. The sample consists of about 700,000 distinct CDR3 sequences, just under 45% of them appearing once. The CDR3 sequence is 15 residues long. Germline values: CDR1 KGHDR, CDR2 SFDVKD. Trimming took 4 bases from V and 9 from J, leaving 20 bases between them.

The sequence was obtained from an adult man with Graves' disease, either hyperthyroidism or ophthalmopathy (not recorded which). The sequencing input was peripheral blood or thyroid tissue (not recorded which). The rearrangement links TRBV24-1 to TRBJ2-5; D is uncertain. The CDR3 loop is CATSDPRLGNQPQYF. The CDR3 coding sequence is TGTGCCACCAGTGACCCCAGGTTAGGCAATCAGCCCCAGTACTTC.